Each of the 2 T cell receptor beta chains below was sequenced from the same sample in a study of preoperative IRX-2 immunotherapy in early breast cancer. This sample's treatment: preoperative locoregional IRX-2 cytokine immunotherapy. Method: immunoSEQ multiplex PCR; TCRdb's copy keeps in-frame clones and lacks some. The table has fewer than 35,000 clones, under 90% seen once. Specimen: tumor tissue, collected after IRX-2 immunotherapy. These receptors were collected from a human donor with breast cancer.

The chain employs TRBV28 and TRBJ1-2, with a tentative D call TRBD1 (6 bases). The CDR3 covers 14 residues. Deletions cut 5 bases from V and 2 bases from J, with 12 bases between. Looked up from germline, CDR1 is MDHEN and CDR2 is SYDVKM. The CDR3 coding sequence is TGTGCCAGCAGTCTCTGGAGGGGGAACTATGGCTACACCTTC. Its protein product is CASSLWRGNYGYTF.

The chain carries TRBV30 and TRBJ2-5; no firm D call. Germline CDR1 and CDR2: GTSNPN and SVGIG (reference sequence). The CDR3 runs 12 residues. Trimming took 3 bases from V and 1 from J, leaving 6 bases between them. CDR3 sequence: CAWSPAQETQYF. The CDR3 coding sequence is TGTGCCTGGAGCCCCGCCCAAGAGACCCAGTACTTC. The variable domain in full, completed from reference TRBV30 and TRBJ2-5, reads SQTIHQWPATLVQPVGSPLSLECTVEGTSNPNLYWYRQAAGRGLQLLFYSVGIGQISSEVPQNLSASRPQDRQFILSSKKLLLSDSGFYLCAWSPAQETQYFGPGTRLLVL.